Listed here are 11 T cell receptor beta chains from one sample, sequenced in a study of T cells in Graves' hyperthyroidism and ophthalmopathy (dated by TCRdb to about 2019). Libraries were constructed by multiplex PCR. This sample was sequenced with an Illumina HiSeq 2000. The TCR beta CDR3 regions were amplified from the RNA transcripts. For the first round of RT-PCR on the TCR CDR3, the HTBI primer set was used together with the Qiagen OneStep RT-PCR kit. TCRdb itself trimmed the public reads at Q25 with fastp, ran MiXCR and retained productive beta chains. Each CDR3 protein appears once, grouped with its most common genes and DNA. The sample table shows around 180,000 distinct CDR3 sequences, and approximately 15% are seen once. The ten top clones hold 25% to 35% of the sample. Sequenced sample: blood. The origin of the receptors is a woman in her forties or fifties with Graves' hyperthyroidism.

This clonotype has only a few counts. This may come from a read error, since a much larger clone is one base off. The CDR3 spells CASSLTRDVSTGTQYF. DNA of the CDR3: TGTGCCAGCAGCTTAACCCGGGACGTCAGCACAGGTACGCAGTATTTT. The J gene is TRBJ2-3, the V gene TRBV7-3; possibly TRBD1 or TRBD2 for D (5 bases each). CDR1 is SGHTA, CDR2 FQGTGA, per germline. The length of the CDR3 is 16 residues.

The rearrangement links TRBV11-1 to TRBJ2-3; D is ambiguous. CDR3 length equals 14 residues. V was cut by 5 bases and J by 0 bases, with 9 bases left in between. The germline gives CDR1 SGHAT, CDR2 FQDESV (reference sequence). CDR3 sequence reads: CASSRAASTDTQYF. The CDR3 DNA sequence: TGTGCCAGCAGCAGGGCGGCCAGCACAGATACGCAGTATTTT.

The chain employs TRBV28 and TRBJ2-7; 7 bases fit TRBD2. The CDR3 sequence is 16 residues long. Trimming at V came to 7 bases and at J to 2 bases, leaving 14 bases not matched to a gene. Per the germline V gene, CDR1 is MDHEN and CDR2 is SYDVKM. The CDR3 DNA reads as TGTGCCAGCACCCAAAATGGGGGGGGAGGAGCCTACGAGCAGTACTTC. This encodes CASTQNGGGGAYEQYF.

This clonotype has ten or more counts. The rearrangement links TRBV20-1 to TRBJ1-2; D not certain. This CDR3 contains 13 residues. Trimming pared 0 bases from V and 0 bases from J, leaving 5 bases between. The germline V gene has CDR1 DFQATT and CDR2 SNEGSKA (reference sequence). CDR3 sequence: CSARDPTNYGYTF. CDR3 coding DNA: TGCAGTGCTAGAGATCCAACTAACTATGGCTACACCTTC.

The chain carries TRBV20-1 and TRBJ2-5; tentatively, D is TRBD1 (5 bases). The CDR3 length is 11 residues. Per the germline V gene, CDR1 is DFQATT and CDR2 is SNEGSKA (reference sequence). The ends were cut back, 7 bases at V and 4 bases at J, with 10 bases in the middle. CDR3 amino acids: CSVLGAETQYF. The DNA for the CDR3 is TGCAGTGTATTAGGGGCAGAGACCCAGTACTTC.

This clonotype was counted ten times or more. The rearrangement links TRBV20-1 to TRBJ1-3; no firm D call. Germline V gene lookup returns CDR1 DFQATT and CDR2 SNEGSKA (reference sequence). CDR3 size: 13 residues. V lost 2 bases and J 0 bases, leaving 5 bases between the germline ends. The CDR3 DNA is TGCAGTGCTAGATACTTCTCTGGAAACACCATATATTTT. This translates into CSARYFSGNTIYF.

In the case of this clonotype: At one boundary the junction diverges from the germline segment, which might be a read error. The V gene is TRBV3-1, the J gene TRBJ2-7, with no clear D. Germline values: CDR1 LGHDT, CDR2 YNNKEL (reference sequence). The CDR3 has 12 amino acids. CDR3 sequence: CASSPHPDEEYF. CDR3 nucleotide sequence: TGTGCCAGCAGCCCACACCCGGACGAGGAGTACTTC.

In this sample, this clonotype turned up once. The J gene is TRBJ1-4, the V gene TRBV20-1; D is ambiguous. Trimming removed 3 bases from V and 5 bases from J, with 16 bases in between. The germline CDR1 and CDR2 sequences are DFQATT and SNEGSKA (reference sequence). This CDR3 has 15 amino acids. CDR3 protein: CSARFPGSRNEKLFF. CDR3 DNA sequence: TGCAGTGCTAGGTTCCCCGGTAGTAGGAATGAAAAACTGTTTTTT.

J is TRBJ1-2 and V is TRBV18; TRBD1 agrees at 7 bases. Trimming cost V 3 bases and J 4 bases; bases outside gene matches: 5. CDR1 KGHSH and CDR2 LQKENI come from the germline V gene. CDR3 length: 14 amino acids. The CDR3 DNA is TGTGCCAGCTCACCGGGGCAGGGGGTCTATGGCTACACCTTC. Protein product: CASSPGQGVYGYTF.

In this sample, this clonotype turned up many times. The V and J genes are TRBV7-8 and TRBJ2-5; the match to TRBD2 covers 9 bases. CDR1 SGHVS and CDR2 FQNEAQ come from the germline V gene. The CDR3 is made up of 15 amino acids. Trimming at V came to 3 bases and at J to 2 bases, leaving 4 bases not matched to a gene. For the CDR3, the DNA is TGTGCCAGCAGCTTTCAAGCGGGGGGACAAGAGACCCAGTACTTC. Residues: CASSFQAGGQETQYF.

CDR3 DNA sequence: TGTGCCAGCAGTTTTTCACAGTTTAGGGCTTTCTTT. This codes for CASSFSQFRAFF. V gene TRBV28 combines with J gene TRBJ1-1; D gene uncertain. In germline, CDR1 is MDHEN, CDR2 SYDVKM. Trimming left V 3 bases short and J 11 bases short, with 13 bases between. The CDR3 loop spans 12 amino acids.